This T cell receptor (beta chain) is drawn from a study of blood T cell repertoires in COVID-19. Study as a whole: Samples came from the United States, Italy and Spain, spanning acute and convalescent COVID-19.

With termini counted, the CDR3 has 14 amino acids. Germline CDR1 reads MNHEY; CDR2 reads SVGEGT. As handled by the study authors: Scientists estimated how many nucleated cells there were by amplifying reference gene primers. The protocol was immunoSEQ multiplex PCR, while the TCRdb copy is restricted to in-frame clones and leaves out a portion. V and J calls and clone size are as listed in that table; D and trimming were resolved from the DNA. The table shows about 220,000 clones, with 80% occurring only once. As to this clone: As the CDR3 is not closed by the conserved phenylalanine or tryptophan, this likely results from a read error. The limits of the CDR3 on the DNA are not certain, so only TCRdb's listed CDR3 is given.

J is TRBJ1-1 and V is TRBV6-2 or TRBV6-3; TRBD1 is taken as the D call from the table, unchecked against the DNA. This TCR came from a human donor in a cohort sampled during active COVID-19. Source material: peripheral blood. The CDR3 sequence: CASSYPPRVTWDTT.